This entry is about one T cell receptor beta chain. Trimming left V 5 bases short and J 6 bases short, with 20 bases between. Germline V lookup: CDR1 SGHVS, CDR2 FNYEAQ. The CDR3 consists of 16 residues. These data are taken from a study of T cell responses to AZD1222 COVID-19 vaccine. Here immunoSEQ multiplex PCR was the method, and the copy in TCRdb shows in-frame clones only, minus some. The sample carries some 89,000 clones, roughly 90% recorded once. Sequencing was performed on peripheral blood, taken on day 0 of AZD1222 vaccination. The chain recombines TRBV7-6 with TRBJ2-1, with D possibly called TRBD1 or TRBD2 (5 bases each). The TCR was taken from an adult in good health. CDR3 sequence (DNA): TGTGCCAGCAGCCCCGGGCCCGGGACCCCTACCAATGAGCAGTTCTTC. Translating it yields CASSPGPGTPTNEQFF.